One TCR beta chain is described in this entry. What it recognizes is unknown. The sample originates from a study of T cell repertoires in cytomegalovirus infection. Overall study findings and caveats: Carriers of CMV and the relevant HLA type were discriminated by public TCR beta frequency.

TCRdb called the reads again in MiXCR, with one record for every CDR3 protein. This sample has approximately 1,000,000 distinct CDR3 sequences; approximately 33% occur once, and the top ten carry 13%. The V gene's germline CDR1 is MNHEY and CDR2 SVGAGI. CDR3 size: 14 residues. Trimming took off 7 bases at V and 7 bases at J, with 17 bases between the two ends. Specimen: cultured CD8+ T cells from PBMCs, collected from culture after CMV antigen stimulation. The origin of this receptor is a human donor in good health (CMV status not recorded). Some clones in this sample may be carry-over from other donors' samples. This chain connects TRBV6-5 to TRBJ2-1, with D unresolved. The CDR3 region is CASTTPGISNEQFF. For the CDR3, the DNA is TGTGCCAGCACCACACCGGGTATTTCGAATGAGCAGTTCTTC.